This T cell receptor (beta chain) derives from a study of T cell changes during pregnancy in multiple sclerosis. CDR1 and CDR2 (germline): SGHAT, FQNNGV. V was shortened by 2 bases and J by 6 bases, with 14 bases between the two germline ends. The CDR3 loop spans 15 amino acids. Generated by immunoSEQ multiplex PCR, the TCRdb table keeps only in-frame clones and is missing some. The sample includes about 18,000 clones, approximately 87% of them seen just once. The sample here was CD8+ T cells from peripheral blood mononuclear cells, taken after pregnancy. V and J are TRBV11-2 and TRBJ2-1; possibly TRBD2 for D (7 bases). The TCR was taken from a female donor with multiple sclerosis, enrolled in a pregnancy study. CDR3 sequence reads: CASSLLGGPGNEQFF. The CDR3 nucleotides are TGTGCCAGCAGCTTATTGGGGGGGCCGGGCAATGAGCAGTTCTTC.